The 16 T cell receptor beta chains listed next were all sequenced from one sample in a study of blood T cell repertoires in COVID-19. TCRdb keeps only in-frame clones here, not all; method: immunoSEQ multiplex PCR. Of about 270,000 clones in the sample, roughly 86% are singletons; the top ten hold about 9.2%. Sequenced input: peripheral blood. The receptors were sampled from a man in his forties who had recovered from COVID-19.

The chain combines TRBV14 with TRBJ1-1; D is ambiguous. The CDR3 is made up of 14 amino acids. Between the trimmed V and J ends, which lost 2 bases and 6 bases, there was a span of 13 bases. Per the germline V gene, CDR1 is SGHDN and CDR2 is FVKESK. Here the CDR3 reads CASSQRLSGAEAFF. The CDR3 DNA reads TGTGCCAGCAGCCAACGGCTAAGCGGGGCTGAAGCTTTCTTT.

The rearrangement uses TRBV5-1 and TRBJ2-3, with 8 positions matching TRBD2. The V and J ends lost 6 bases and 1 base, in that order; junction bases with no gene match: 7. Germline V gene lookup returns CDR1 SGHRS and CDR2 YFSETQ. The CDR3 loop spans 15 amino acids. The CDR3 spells CASTPDSGGTDTQYF. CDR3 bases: TGCGCCAGCACGCCTGATAGCGGGGGCACAGATACGCAGTATTTT.

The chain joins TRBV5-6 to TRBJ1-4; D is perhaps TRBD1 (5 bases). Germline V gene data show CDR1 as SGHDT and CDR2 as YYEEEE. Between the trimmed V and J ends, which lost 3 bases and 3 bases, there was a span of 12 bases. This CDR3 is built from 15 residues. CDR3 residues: CASSSGRAPNEKLFF. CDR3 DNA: TGTGCCAGCAGCTCCGGCAGGGCCCCTAATGAAAAACTGTTTTTT.

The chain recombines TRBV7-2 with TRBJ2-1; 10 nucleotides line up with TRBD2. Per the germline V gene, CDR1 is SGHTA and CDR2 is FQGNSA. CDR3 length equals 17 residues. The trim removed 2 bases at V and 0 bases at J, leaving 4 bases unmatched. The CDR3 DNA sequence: TGTGCCAGCAGCTTAAGGACTAGCGGTTACTCCTACAATGAGCAGTTCTTC. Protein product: CASSLRTSGYSYNEQFF.

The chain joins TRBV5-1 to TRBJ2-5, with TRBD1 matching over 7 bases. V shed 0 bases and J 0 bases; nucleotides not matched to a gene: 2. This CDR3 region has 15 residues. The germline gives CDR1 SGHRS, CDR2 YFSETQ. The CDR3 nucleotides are TGCGCCAGCAGCTTGGAAGGGACAGACCAAGAGACCCAGTACTTC. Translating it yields CASSLEGTDQETQYF. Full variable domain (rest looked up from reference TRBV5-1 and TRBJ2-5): KAGVTQTPRYLIKTRGQQVTLSCSPISGHRSVSWYQQTPGQGLQFLFEYFSETQRNKGNFPGRFSGRQFSNSRSEMNVSTLELGDSALYLCASSLEGTDQETQYFGPGTRLLVL.

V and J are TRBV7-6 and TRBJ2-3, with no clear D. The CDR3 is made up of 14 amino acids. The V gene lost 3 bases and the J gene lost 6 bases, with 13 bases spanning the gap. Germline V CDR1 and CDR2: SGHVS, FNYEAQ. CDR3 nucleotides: TGTGCCAGCAGCTTTTCCAGAACCCACGATACGCAGTATTTT. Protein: CASSFSRTHDTQYF.

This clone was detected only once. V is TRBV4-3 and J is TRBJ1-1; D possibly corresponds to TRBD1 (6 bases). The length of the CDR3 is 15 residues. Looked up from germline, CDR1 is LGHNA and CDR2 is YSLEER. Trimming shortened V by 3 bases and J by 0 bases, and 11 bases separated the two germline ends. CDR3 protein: CASSHGGPLNTEAFF. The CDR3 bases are TGCGCCAGCAGCCACGGGGGGCCGCTGAACACTGAAGCTTTCTTT.

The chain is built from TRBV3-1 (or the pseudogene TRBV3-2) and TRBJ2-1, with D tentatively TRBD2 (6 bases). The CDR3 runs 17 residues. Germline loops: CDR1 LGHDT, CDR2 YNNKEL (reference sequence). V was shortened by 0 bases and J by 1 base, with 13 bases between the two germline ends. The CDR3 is CASSQDPGRGSYNEQFF. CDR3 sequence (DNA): TGTGCCAGCAGCCAAGACCCCGGGAGAGGGTCCTACAATGAGCAGTTCTTC.

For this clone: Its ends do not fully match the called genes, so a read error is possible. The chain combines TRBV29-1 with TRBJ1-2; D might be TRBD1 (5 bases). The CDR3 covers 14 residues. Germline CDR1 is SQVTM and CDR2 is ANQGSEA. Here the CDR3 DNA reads TGCAACGTTGTCCGGACACCTAAGAACTATGGCTACACCTTC. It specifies CNVVRTPKNYGYTF.

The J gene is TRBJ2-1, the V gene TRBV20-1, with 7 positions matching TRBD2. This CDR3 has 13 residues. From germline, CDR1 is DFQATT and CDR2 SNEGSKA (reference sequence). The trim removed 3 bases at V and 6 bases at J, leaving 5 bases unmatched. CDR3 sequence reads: CSASRLAFNEQFF. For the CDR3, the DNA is TGCAGTGCTAGTAGACTAGCTTTCAATGAGCAGTTCTTC.

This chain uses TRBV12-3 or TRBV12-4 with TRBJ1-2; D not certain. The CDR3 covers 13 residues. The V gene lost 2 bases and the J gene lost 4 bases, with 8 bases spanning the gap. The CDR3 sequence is CASSLSLSYGYTF. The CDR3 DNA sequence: TGTGCCAGCAGTTTAAGTCTATCCTATGGCTACACCTTC.

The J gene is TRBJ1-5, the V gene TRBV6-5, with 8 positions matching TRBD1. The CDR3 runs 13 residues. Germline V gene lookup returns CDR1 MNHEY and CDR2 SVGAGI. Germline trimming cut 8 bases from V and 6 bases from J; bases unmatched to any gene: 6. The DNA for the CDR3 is TGTGCCAGCGCCGACAGGGGCGGTCAGCCCCAGCATTTT. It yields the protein CASADRGGQPQHF.

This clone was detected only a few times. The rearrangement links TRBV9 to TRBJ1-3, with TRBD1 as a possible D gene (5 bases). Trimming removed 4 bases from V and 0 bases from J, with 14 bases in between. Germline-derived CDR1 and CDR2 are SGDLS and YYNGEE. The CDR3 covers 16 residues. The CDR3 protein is CASSPMGGISGNTIYF. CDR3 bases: TGTGCCAGCAGCCCCATGGGGGGAATCTCTGGAAACACCATATATTTT.

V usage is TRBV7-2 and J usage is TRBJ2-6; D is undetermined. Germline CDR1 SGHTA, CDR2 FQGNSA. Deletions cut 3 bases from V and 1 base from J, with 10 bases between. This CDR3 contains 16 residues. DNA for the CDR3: TGTGCCAGCAGCTTCATTCAGGTATCTGGGGCCAACGTCCTGACTTTC. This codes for CASSFIQVSGANVLTF.

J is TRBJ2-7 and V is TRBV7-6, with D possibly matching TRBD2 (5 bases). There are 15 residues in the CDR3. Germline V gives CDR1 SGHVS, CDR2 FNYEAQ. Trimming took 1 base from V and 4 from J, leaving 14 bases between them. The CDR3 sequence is CASSLVEGFRYEQYF. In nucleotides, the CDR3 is TGTGCCAGCAGCTTAGTAGAGGGCTTTCGATACGAGCAGTACTTC.

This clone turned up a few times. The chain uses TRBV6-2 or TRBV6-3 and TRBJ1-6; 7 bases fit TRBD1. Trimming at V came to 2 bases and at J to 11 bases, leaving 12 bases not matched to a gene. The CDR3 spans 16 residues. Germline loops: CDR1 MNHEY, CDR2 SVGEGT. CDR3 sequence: CASSYRLGTAETPLHF. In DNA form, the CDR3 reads TGTGCCAGCAGTTACCGTTTGGGGACAGCTGAGACACCCCTCCACTTT.